Listed below are T cell receptor beta chains from one sample, sequenced in a study of response to subunit inactivated influenza vaccine. TCRdb independently ran MiXCR on the RT-PCR reads; one entry per CDR3 protein. The top ten hold about 3% of the sample, which has some 550,000 distinct CDR3 sequences, approximately 24% seen once. This sample was also put to use in a study of T cells expressing NK-cell markers.

The sequenced sample was CD4+ T cells sorted from PBMCs, obtained 11 to 12 days after vaccination. The receptor set was obtained from a man between 45 and 60 years old who received an inactivated influenza vaccine. Both conserved end residues are part of each CDR3. D genes are given only for firm matches. Size tells how often a clone was seen (once, few, many) or the class of an expanded clone, and some rows leave it out.

J gene,D gene,clone size,V gene,CDR3 DNA,CDR3 protein
TRBJ2-1,.,once,TRBV6-5,TGTGCCAGCAGTTACAACGGGGCGGTCTACAATGAGCAGTTCTTC,CASSYNGAVYNEQFF
TRBJ2-4,.,few,TRBV24-1,TGTGCCACCAGTGACCCTTCGGGTGCAGCCAAAAACATTCAGTACTTC,CATSDPSGAAKNIQYF
TRBJ2-7,.,.,TRBV7-2,TGTGCCAGCAGGAGAGGGGACGGCTACGAGCAGTACTTC,CASRRGDGYEQYF
TRBJ2-7,.,.,TRBV7-2,TGTGCCAGCAGCTTAGCAGGTGGGCAGGGTTACGAGCAGTACTTC,CASSLAGGQGYEQYF
TRBJ1-5,.,.,TRBV28,TGTGCCAGCATCCCCACGTTTGGTGTACCCGGTAATCAGCCCCAGCATTTT,CASIPTFGVPGNQPQHF
TRBJ2-5,.,few,TRBV15,TGTGCCACCAGCAGGCGGGGTAAAGGAGAGACCCAGTACTTC,CATSRRGKGETQYF
TRBJ2-3,TRBD1,.,TRBV7-2,TGTGCCAGCAGCAAAGGTGGGACAGCCACAGATACGCAGTATTTT,CASSKGGTATDTQYF
TRBJ2-3,.,.,TRBV5-1,TGCGCCAGCAGGGAGCTCACTAGCACAGATACGCAGTATTTT,CASRELTSTDTQYF
TRBJ2-1,.,.,TRBV2,TGTGCCAGCAGTTTGACTGCGAGCTCCTACAATGAGCAGTTCTTC,CASSLTASSYNEQFF
TRBJ2-7,TRBD1,.,TRBV5-1,TGCGCCAGCACCTCCAACCCGGGACAGGAGCAAGAGCAGTACTTC,CASTSNPGQEQEQYF
TRBJ2-7,.,few,TRBV7-2,TGTGCCAGCAGCCGGACCCTCTACGAGCAGTACTTC,CASSRTLYEQYF
TRBJ2-6,.,many,TRBV2,TGTGCCAGCAAGCTGGGACCCTCTGGGGCCAACGTCCTGACTTTC,CASKLGPSGANVLTF
TRBJ2-1,TRBD1,.,TRBV12-3/TRBV12-4,TGTGCCAGCAGCTTAGCCGGACAGGGGACCTACAATGAGCAGTTCTTC,CASSLAGQGTYNEQFF
TRBJ1-5,.,few,TRBV6-1,TGTGCCAGCAGGGAGGCGAGCAATCAGCCCCAGCATTTT,CASREASNQPQHF
TRBJ2-7,.,few,TRBV29-1,TGCAGCGCCCGGGACACCGGCGGGTCCTACGAGCAGTACTTC,CSARDTGGSYEQYF
TRBJ2-2,TRBD1,.,TRBV4-3,TGCGCCAGCAGCCGTTTACAGGGGGCGCCCACCGGGGAGCTGTTTTTT,CASSRLQGAPTGELFF
TRBJ2-3,TRBD1,.,TRBV18,TGTGCCAGCTCACGCCCCAGAGGGGGCGTCGCAGATACGCAGTATTTT,CASSRPRGGVADTQYF
TRBJ2-7,TRBD1,.,TRBV20-1,TGCAGTGCTAGGACACCGGGACAGGGGTACGAGCAGTACTTC,CSARTPGQGYEQYF
TRBJ2-3,.,.,TRBV5-6,TGTGCCAGCAGCTTGGTGGTTAGAACGTACGTAGATACGCAGTATTTT,CASSLVVRTYVDTQYF
TRBJ2-2,.,.,TRBV6-5,TGTGCCAGCAGTTTTTGGACACCCGAAAAAGGGGAGCTGTTTTTT,CASSFWTPEKGELFF
TRBJ2-1,.,.,TRBV11-2,TGTGCCAGCACCCGAGAGAGACAATACAATGAGCAGTTCTTC,CASTRERQYNEQFF
TRBJ1-5,.,few,TRBV4-2,TGTGCCAGCAGCCGAGGGAATTTCCAGCCCCAGCATTTT,CASSRGNFQPQHF
TRBJ1-1,.,few,TRBV4-2,TGTGCCAGCTCAACCGTTGGGGGGCAGATCGAAGCTTTCTTT,CASSTVGGQIEAFF
TRBJ2-5,.,.,TRBV3-1,TGTGCCAGCAGCCAAGATAAAGGTTTGCAGGAGACCCAGTACTTC,CASSQDKGLQETQYF
TRBJ2-3,.,.,TRBV29-1,TGCAGCGTTGACGACACCACAGATACGCAGTATTTT,CSVDDTTDTQYF
TRBJ2-2,.,.,TRBV20-1,TGCAGTGCCCCGGCCCGGTACACCGGGGAGCTGTTTTTT,CSAPARYTGELFF
TRBJ2-2,TRBD1,.,TRBV24-1,TGTGCCACCAGTGCTAGGGACAGGGGAGACACCGGGGAGCTGTTTTTT,CATSARDRGDTGELFF
TRBJ2-1,.,many,TRBV7-7,TGTGCTAGCAGCCCGAACGTGGGGAATGAGCAGTTCTTC,CASSPNVGNEQFF
TRBJ2-5,.,.,TRBV15,TGTGCCACCAGCTCTTGGGGGGCTAAAGGGGAGACCCAGTACTTC,CATSSWGAKGETQYF
TRBJ2-3,.,many,TRBV29-1,TGCAGCGTTGAAGCCCTACAAACTAGCACAGATACGCAGTATTTT,CSVEALQTSTDTQYF
TRBJ2-2,TRBD1,few,TRBV6-5,TGTGCCAGCAGTTATGAGCCAGGACAGGGTGTCGCCGGGGAGCTGTTTTTT,CASSYEPGQGVAGELFF
TRBJ1-1,TRBD1,.,TRBV12-3/TRBV12-4,TGTGCCAGCAGTCCCCGGGACAGGGGCACTGAAGCTTTCTTT,CASSPRDRGTEAFF
TRBJ2-3,.,.,TRBV4-2,TGTGCCAGTTCCGAAGCGGGAGATACGCAGTATTTT,CASSEAGDTQYF
TRBJ2-1,.,.,TRBV29-1,TGCAGCGTGAGGACCAACTGGGTCGATGAGCAGTTCTTC,CSVRTNWVDEQFF
TRBJ2-7,TRBD1,.,TRBV5-1,TGCGCCAGCAGGAACTTTGGGGGACAGGGTTCCTACGAGCAGTACTTC,CASRNFGGQGSYEQYF
TRBJ2-1,.,.,TRBV20-1,TGCAGTGCCCTACGGGGCAATGAGCAGTTCTTC,CSALRGNEQFF